Below, 32 T cell receptor beta chains from the same sample are listed, as sequenced in a study of blood T cell repertoires in COVID-19. Libraries were prepared by immunoSEQ multiplex PCR; TCRdb keeps only in-frame clonotypes and omits some of them. This sample has about 140,000 clones; about four fifths occur once, and the top ten carry 4%. The material sequenced was peripheral blood. Receptors originate from a woman aged 55 to 70 with acute or convalescent COVID-19.

The V gene is TRBV7-8, the J gene TRBJ1-1; unclear D gene. Germline lookup yields CDR1 SGHVS and CDR2 FQNEAQ. V dropped 1 base and J dropped 0 bases, with 12 bases sitting between them. The CDR3 totals 16 residues. Here the CDR3 DNA reads TGTGCCAGCAGCTTAGGGGGAGGGTCGTTGAACACTGAAGCTTTCTTT. Amino acid sequence: CASSLGGGSLNTEAFF.

This chain joins TRBV7-2 and TRBJ2-3, with TRBD2 identical over 11 bases. Per germline, CDR1 SGHTA and CDR2 FQGNSA. Trimming at V came to 5 bases and at J to 7 bases, leaving 2 bases not matched to a gene. The CDR3 spans 13 residues. CDR3 nucleotides: TGTGCCAGCAGCGCGACTAGCGGGAATACGCAGTATTTT. As protein: CASSATSGNTQYF.

The J gene is TRBJ1-1, the V gene TRBV6-5; TRBD1 aligns across 9 bases. Looked up from germline, CDR1 is MNHEY and CDR2 is SVGAGI. The length of the CDR3 is 15 residues. J gave up 2 bases and V 5 bases, and 6 bases lay outside the gene matches. CDR3: CASSHRGRVNTEAFF. CDR3 sequence (DNA): TGTGCCAGCAGTCACAGGGGGCGCGTCAACACTGAAGCTTTCTTT.

The chain is built from TRBV6-2 or TRBV6-3 and TRBJ2-5; 9 nucleotides match TRBD1. The junction had 13 bases not matched to a gene; V was cut back by 6 bases and J by 5 bases. The germline gives CDR1 MNHEY, CDR2 SVGEGT. The CDR3 is 16 amino acids. The CDR3 spells CASSAGKGQGEETQYF. Written as DNA, the CDR3 is TGTGCCAGCAGCGCCGGAAAGGGACAGGGTGAGGAGACCCAGTACTTC.

The rearrangement uses TRBV7-6 and TRBJ2-1, with 9 nucleotides matching TRBD1. The junction had 5 bases not matched to a gene; V was cut back by 5 bases and J by 3 bases. Germline V gene lookup returns CDR1 SGHVS and CDR2 FNYEAQ. The CDR3 totals 15 residues. The CDR3 bases are TGTGCCAGCAGCCCGGGACAGGGTGGCTACAATGAGCAGTTCTTC. Translating gives CASSPGQGGYNEQFF.

The chain links TRBV2 to TRBJ2-1; 10 bases are a match to TRBD2. The CDR3 covers 14 residues. V shed 2 bases and J 10 bases; nucleotides not matched to a gene: 5. Germline V gene data show CDR1 as SNHLY and CDR2 as FYNNEI. The CDR3 spells CASSEPLAGPEQFF. The CDR3 DNA follows: TGTGCCAGCAGTGAACCACTAGCGGGGCCGGAGCAGTTCTTC.

This chain links TRBV19 with TRBJ1-5, with 10 bases aligning to TRBD1. CDR3 length: 16 amino acids. From germline, CDR1 is LNHDA and CDR2 SQIVND (reference sequence). V shed 1 base and J 2 bases; nucleotides not matched to a gene: 2. The CDR3 nucleotides read TGTGCCAGTAGTATAGGGACAGGGGGGGGCAATCAGCCCCAGCATTTT. This sequence encodes CASSIGTGGGNQPQHF.

The genes are TRBV27 and TRBJ2-1; no reliable D call. V dropped 5 bases and J dropped 2 bases, with 10 bases sitting between them. Germline V gene data show CDR1 as MNHEY and CDR2 as SMNVEV (reference sequence). There are 14 residues in the CDR3. The CDR3: CASSRSGPYNEQFF. CDR3 sequence (DNA): TGTGCCAGCAGTCGCAGTGGGCCCTACAATGAGCAGTTCTTC.

This rearrangement joins TRBV6-6 to TRBJ1-5; D is undetermined. This CDR3 has 13 residues. Trimming removed 0 bases from V and 4 bases from J, with 4 bases in between. Germline values: CDR1 MNHNY, CDR2 SVGAGI (reference sequence). This CDR3 reads CASSYSQNQPQHF. The CDR3 coding sequence is TGTGCCAGCAGTTACTCGCAGAATCAGCCCCAGCATTTT.

The gene calls are TRBV7-2 and TRBJ2-7; 8 positions match TRBD2. V shed 5 bases, J shed 4 bases, and the junction held 13 bases outside the gene matches. The germline CDR1 and CDR2 sequences are SGHTA and FQGNSA. The CDR3 spans 16 residues. The CDR3 loop reads CASSPPPVAGRYEQYF. The CDR3 nucleotides are TGTGCCAGCAGCCCCCCTCCGGTAGCGGGACGGTACGAGCAGTACTTC.

The genes are TRBV7-9 and TRBJ2-2, with no clear D. V was cut by 4 bases and J by 0 bases, with 6 bases left in between. Germline assignment: CDR1 SEHNR and CDR2 FQNEAQ (reference sequence). CDR3 length: 14 residues. CDR3 loop: CASSSPSNTGELFF. Written as DNA, the CDR3 is TGTGCCAGCAGCTCCCCATCGAACACCGGGGAGCTGTTTTTT.

This sequence joins TRBV9 and TRBJ1-1; TRBD1 agrees at 11 bases. The CDR3 is 13 amino acids. Trimming at V came to 3 bases and at J to 12 bases, leaving 7 bases not matched to a gene. Germline V gene sequence: CDR1 SGDLS, CDR2 YYNGEE. CDR3 sequence: CASSGTGGAGSFF. CDR3 coding DNA: TGTGCCAGCAGCGGGACAGGGGGCGCTGGATCTTTCTTT.

The rearrangement uses TRBV28 and TRBJ1-1; TRBD1 is a possible D gene (6 bases). Between the trimmed V and J ends, which lost 8 bases and 1 base, there was a span of 14 bases. The CDR3 extends over 14 amino acids. CDR1 and CDR2 (germline): MDHEN, SYDVKM. The CDR3 loop is CASSPDRPNTEAFF. For the CDR3, the DNA is TGTGCCAGCTCTCCCGACAGGCCGAACACTGAAGCTTTCTTT.

This clone was seen once. The chain has TRBV11-1 and TRBJ2-3, with 8 bases identical to TRBD1. Per the germline V gene, CDR1 is SGHAT and CDR2 is FQDESV (reference sequence). This CDR3 is built from 14 residues. The ends lost 3 bases at V and 4 bases at J; junction bases unmatched: 3. CDR3 loop: CASSFDRGADTQYF. The CDR3, as DNA: TGTGCCAGCAGCTTCGACAGGGGTGCAGATACGCAGTATTTT.

V usage is TRBV21-1 and J usage is TRBJ2-6; no DNA check was done on the table's D call, TRBD2. TRBV21-1 is termed a pseudogene. The CDR3 has 15 residues. CDR3: CASTPSQRRANVLTF. The CDR3 bases are TGTGCCAGCACCCCATCGCAGAGGAGGGCCAACGTCCTGACTTTC.

V usage is TRBV6-5 and J usage is TRBJ1-5; D is uncertain. Germline V gene lookup returns CDR1 MNHEY and CDR2 SVGAGI. This CDR3 is built from 13 residues. V was trimmed by 2 bases and J by 3 bases, leaving 5 bases between them. CDR3 amino acids: CASSYELNQPQHF. The CDR3 coding sequence is TGTGCCAGCAGTTACGAGCTCAATCAGCCCCAGCATTTT.

The V gene is TRBV28, the J gene TRBJ1-5; TRBD1 aligns across 9 bases. Per germline, CDR1 MDHEN and CDR2 SYDVKM. The CDR3 has 15 amino acids. The ends lost 6 bases at V and 4 bases at J; junction bases unmatched: 7. Written as DNA, the CDR3 is TGTGCCAGCAGGTCGGGGACAGGGACAAATCAGCCCCAGCATTTT. Translating it yields CASRSGTGTNQPQHF.

This clone has ten or more counts. The rearrangement joins TRBV19 to TRBJ1-1; a weak D match, TRBD1 (6 bases). The CDR3 length is 15 residues. Looked up from germline, CDR1 is LNHDA and CDR2 is SQIVND (reference sequence). V lost 3 bases, J lost 2 bases, and 13 bases lay in between. CDR3 coding DNA: TGTGCCAGTAGTATCGACGACAGGTCCAACACTGAAGCTTTCTTT. It is translated as CASSIDDRSNTEAFF.

This rearrangement joins TRBV2 to TRBJ2-1, with 9 bases lining up with TRBD2. Germline CDR1 is SNHLY and CDR2 is FYNNEI. The CDR3 runs 16 residues. With 6 bases clipped from V and 5 bases from J, the junction kept 11 bases outside the gene matches. CDR3 in amino acids: CASRARSAGGNNEQFF. The CDR3 DNA reads as TGTGCCAGCAGGGCACGTAGCGCGGGGGGGAACAATGAGCAGTTCTTC. Full variable domain (outside the CDR3, taken from reference TRBV2 and TRBJ2-1): EPEVTQTPSHQVTQMGQEVILRCVPISNHLYFYWYRQILGQKVEFLVSFYNNEISEKSEIFDDQFSVERPDGSNFTLKIRSTKLEDSAMYFCASRARSAGGNNEQFFGPGTRLTVL.

The gene calls are TRBV29-1 and TRBJ1-2; 7 bases map to TRBD1. The CDR3 has 13 amino acids. Germline CDR1 reads SQVTM; CDR2 reads ANQGSEA. V was clipped by 7 bases and J by 2 bases; unmatched bases: 7. The CDR3 nucleotides read TGCAGCGCCAGGACAGGCACCAACTATGGCTACACCTTC. This encodes CSARTGTNYGYTF.

The J gene is TRBJ1-1, the V gene TRBV19; perhaps TRBD1 as D (6 bases). The V end lost 3 bases, the J end lost 7 bases, and 9 bases lay between the germline ends. The CDR3 has 12 amino acids. Per the germline V gene, CDR1 is LNHDA and CDR2 is SQIVND (reference sequence). The CDR3 DNA reads as TGTGCCAGTAGTATGGGGGCAGGTGAAGCTTTCTTT. This gives the protein CASSMGAGEAFF.

V and J are TRBV18 and TRBJ1-1, with D possibly TRBD1 on 6 matching bases. With 8 bases removed from V and 2 bases from J, the gap between germline ends came to 21 bases. The germline V gene encodes CDR1 KGHSH and CDR2 LQKENI. The CDR3 length is 16 residues. The CDR3 loop is CASGTRKQGRNTEAFF. The CDR3 DNA reads as TGTGCCAGCGGGACACGAAAACAGGGTCGAAACACTGAAGCTTTCTTT.

This chain uses TRBV5-4 with TRBJ2-1, with a weak D call TRBD2 (6 bases). Germline V gives CDR1 SGHNT, CDR2 YYREEE (reference sequence). The ends were cut back, 0 bases at V and 5 bases at J, with 12 bases in the middle. The CDR3 spans 15 residues. The CDR3 region is CASSLGTPGDNEQFF. CDR3 in DNA: TGTGCCAGCAGCTTGGGCACCCCGGGGGACAATGAGCAGTTCTTC.

This rearrangement joins TRBV4-2 to TRBJ2-7; D possibly corresponds to TRBD1 (6 bases). V was cut by 4 bases and J by 1 base, with 20 bases left in between. The CDR3 runs to 17 residues. Germline V gives CDR1 LGHNA, CDR2 YNFKEQ. This chain's CDR3 is CASSLSQGHRYSYEQYF. In DNA form, the CDR3 reads TGTGCCAGCAGCCTTAGTCAGGGGCACAGATATTCCTACGAGCAGTACTTC.

This chain uses TRBV30 with TRBJ2-3, with D possibly being TRBD2 (5 bases). The CDR3 spans 13 residues. Germline V gene lookup returns CDR1 GTSNPN and CDR2 SVGIG (reference sequence). Trimming took off 0 bases at V and 4 bases at J, with 8 bases between the two ends. In DNA, the CDR3 is TGTGCCTGGAGTGTGTCTAGCTCAGATACGCAGTATTTT. This encodes CAWSVSSSDTQYF.

In regard to this clone: Other DNA sequences within the sample encode an identical CDR3. This chain joins TRBV11-3 and TRBJ2-5; D may be TRBD2 (6 bases). The V gene's germline CDR1 is SGHNT and CDR2 YENEEA. The length of the CDR3 is 15 residues. The germline V and J ends were trimmed by 1 base and 1 base, with 10 bases remaining between them. CDR3 in amino acids: CASSLGGTVQETQYF. CDR3 DNA sequence: TGTGCCAGCAGCTTAGGCGGGACCGTCCAAGAGACCCAGTACTTC.

The J gene is TRBJ2-3, the V gene TRBV4-1, with D hard to call. Trimming took off 0 bases at V and 0 bases at J, with 7 bases between the two ends. CDR3 length equals 15 residues. The germline CDR1 and CDR2 sequences are MGHRA and YSYEKL. CDR3 residues: CASSQELLSTDTQYF. DNA of the CDR3: TGCGCCAGCAGCCAAGAACTCCTTAGCACAGATACGCAGTATTTT.

The genes are TRBV13 and TRBJ1-1; unclear D gene. This CDR3 contains 13 residues. Between the trimmed V and J ends, which lost 2 bases and 1 base, there was a span of 5 bases. From germline, CDR1 is PRHDT and CDR2 FYEKMQ (reference sequence). This CDR3 is CASSLLANTEAFF. Written as DNA, the CDR3 is TGTGCCAGCAGCTTACTGGCGAACACTGAAGCTTTCTTT.

The rearrangement uses TRBV6-1 and TRBJ2-7; D remains unclear. In germline, CDR1 is MNHNS, CDR2 SASEGT. Trimming took 3 bases from V and 12 from J, leaving 18 bases between them. This CDR3 region has 13 residues. CDR3 loop: CASSEVKLRALYF. As DNA, the CDR3 is TGTGCCAGCAGTGAGGTTAAATTACGAGCACTGTACTTC.

This chain connects TRBV3-1 (or the pseudogene TRBV3-2) to TRBJ1-1, with unresolved D. From germline, CDR1 is LGHDT and CDR2 YNNKEL (reference sequence). With 1 base removed from V and 1 base from J, the gap between germline ends came to 10 bases. CDR3 length equals 15 residues. The CDR3 DNA reads as TGTGCCAGCAGCCAAGGGGCATTCAAGAACACTGAAGCTTTCTTT. Translated: CASSQGAFKNTEAFF.

The chain couples TRBV15 to TRBJ2-1, with TRBD2 as a possible D gene (6 bases). Germline values: CDR1 LNHNV, CDR2 YYDKDF (reference sequence). The CDR3 is 17 residues long. V was pared by 5 bases and J by 6 bases, with 23 bases between. The CDR3 nucleotides are TGTGCCACCAGCCGCCCCCTTCTAGAGCGAGCGGGCAATGAGCAGTTCTTC. Translating gives CATSRPLLERAGNEQFF.

The chain couples TRBV15 to TRBJ2-7, with D maybe TRBD1 (6 bases). The CDR3 runs 14 residues. CDR1 and CDR2 (germline): LNHNV, YYDKDF (reference sequence). Trimming removed 3 bases from V and 4 bases from J, with 13 bases in between. CDR3 sequence: CATSRTGERYEQYF. The CDR3 DNA reads TGTGCCACCAGCAGGACAGGAGAGCGGTACGAGCAGTACTTC.